This T cell receptor (beta chain) was captured by sequencing in a study of monozygotic twins with inflammatory bowel disease. This CDR3 spans 17 amino acids. Germline V lookup: CDR1 DFQATT, CDR2 SNEGSKA (reference sequence). From its re-call of the 5' RACE reads, TCRdb lists each CDR3 protein once, without DNA. The repertoire table contains about 160,000 distinct CDR3 sequences. The sequence was obtained from a human donor with ulcerative colitis or Crohn's disease, or a healthy co-twin of an affected twin (not recorded which). V usage is TRBV20-1 and J usage is TRBJ1-5; TCRdb selects TRBD1, and the lack of DNA leaves this call unchecked. What was sequenced was blood. The chain's CDR3 is CSARAGQGAPSNQPQHF.